The sequence of this TCR beta chain was determined in a study of T cells after yellow fever vaccination. TCRdb ran MiXCR on the 5' RACE reads and lists one entry per CDR3 protein. Counted here are around 530,000 distinct CDR3 sequences, roughly a sixth occurring once; the ten biggest clones make up about 18%. Notes on this clonotype: Antigen specificity is unknown.

Findings and caveats of the study: Booster samples showed a return of most primary-vaccination clones (about 97% CD4, approximately 88% CD8).

CDR3 length equals 14 residues. V gave up 6 bases and J gave up 8 bases; unmatched junction bases: 6. Germline lookup yields CDR1 MNHNS and CDR2 SASEGT. The TCR originated in a man younger than 30 who received the YFV17D yellow fever vaccine. The V and J genes are TRBV6-1 and TRBJ1-6; 8 bases fit TRBD1. The input for sequencing was PBMCs, taken 5 days after the first yellow fever vaccination. CDR3 in DNA: TGTGCCAGCAGCAAACAGGGGGGATATTCACCCCTCCACTTT. Translating it yields CASSKQGGYSPLHF.